This T cell receptor (beta chain) was obtained from a study of post-analysis software for immune sequencing data. CDR3 length: 13 residues. CDR1 and CDR2 from the germline V gene are SGHRS and YFSETQ. Trimming took 3 bases from V and 5 from J, leaving 11 bases between them. Unique molecular identifiers featured in each of the TCR beta cDNA libraries. TCRdb recomputed calls from the PCR reads with MiXCR, one row per CDR3 protein. Among about 540,000 distinct CDR3 sequences listed, approximately 34% were seen once. Comment on this clonotype: Its target is not known.

Study results and limitations: There were roughly five TRBV segments more frequent in patients than controls, and TRBV5-6, TRBV5-1 and TRBV20-1 were among them. By F measure, strong co-clustering occurred among samples prepared in the same batch.

The rearrangement joins TRBV5-1 to TRBJ2-5; D gene unclear. The material sequenced was blood. This TCR came from a girl aged 2-17 years with multiple sclerosis. The CDR3, as DNA: TGCGCCAGCAGCTCAAGGCGGTCGGAGACCCAGTACTTC. It is translated as CASSSRRSETQYF.